This is a list of T cell receptor beta chains from one sample in a study of cytomegalovirus exposure and HLA in healthy donors. Measured with immunoSEQ multiplex PCR; TCRdb has only the in-frame clones, and not every one. The table lists approximately 100,000 clones, 60% to 85% of them singletons. The sequencing sample was made of PBMCs. The receptors come from a male donor in good health and CMV-seropositive. The CDR3 runs from the conserved cysteine through the conserved F or W. A D gene is named only where the DNA matches it firmly. The size entry is marked missing in some rows and otherwise reads once, few, many or a size class.

V gene: TRBV2; J gene: TRBJ2-5; D gene: TRBD2; clone size: -; CDR3 protein: CASSGRRTSGARGETQYF; CDR3 DNA: TGTGCCAGCAGTGGGAGAAGAACTAGCGGGGCTAGGGGAGAGACCCAGTACTTC
V gene: TRBV27; J gene: TRBJ1-6; D gene: -; clone size: few; CDR3 protein: CASSLYLAAAGNSPLHF; CDR3 DNA: TGTGCCAGCAGTTTATATCTTGCGGCGGCCGGGAATTCACCCCTCCACTTT
V gene: TRBV5-5; J gene: TRBJ2-7; D gene: TRBD1; clone size: -; CDR3 protein: CASSPFYPGQAYEQYF; CDR3 DNA: TGTGCCAGCAGCCCTTTCTACCCGGGACAGGCCTACGAGCAGTACTTC
V gene: TRBV5-4; J gene: TRBJ2-2; D gene: -; clone size: once; CDR3 protein: CASSQGRQGTGELFF; CDR3 DNA: TGTGCCAGCAGCCAGGGCCGGCAGGGAACCGGGGAGCTGTTTTTT
V gene: TRBV13; J gene: TRBJ2-3; D gene: TRBD2; clone size: -; CDR3 protein: CASSLTSGGARDTQYF; CDR3 DNA: TGTGCCAGCAGCTTGACTAGCGGGGGGGCCAGGGATACGCAGTATTTT
V gene: TRBV7-9; J gene: TRBJ1-4; D gene: -; clone size: -; CDR3 protein: CASSLGVAGADEKLFF; CDR3 DNA: TGTGCCAGCAGCTTAGGCGTGGCGGGGGCGGATGAAAAACTGTTTTTT
V gene: TRBV30; J gene: TRBJ2-1; D gene: -; clone size: -; CDR3 protein: CAWSNRLDGEQFF; CDR3 DNA: TGTGCCTGGAGTAACAGGTTGGACGGTGAGCAGTTCTTC
V gene: TRBV6-5; J gene: TRBJ1-1; D gene: TRBD1; clone size: -; CDR3 protein: CASKSTGETTEAFF; CDR3 DNA: TGTGCCAGCAAGAGCACAGGGGAGACCACTGAAGCTTTCTTT
V gene: TRBV5-1; J gene: TRBJ1-4; D gene: TRBD1; clone size: -; CDR3 protein: CASSPTGSTTNEKLFF; CDR3 DNA: TGCGCCAGCAGCCCGACAGGGAGCACAACTAATGAAAAACTGTTTTTT
V gene: TRBV27; J gene: TRBJ1-2; D gene: TRBD1; clone size: -; CDR3 protein: CASTSQGAGRNYGYTF; CDR3 DNA: TGTGCCAGCACGTCCCAGGGGGCAGGTAGAAACTATGGCTACACCTTC
V gene: TRBV6-5; J gene: TRBJ2-7; D gene: TRBD1; clone size: -; CDR3 protein: CASSYAGTGGYEQYF; CDR3 DNA: TGTGCCAGCAGTTACGCTGGGACAGGGGGCTACGAGCAGTACTTC
V gene: TRBV19; J gene: TRBJ2-1; D gene: TRBD2; clone size: few; CDR3 protein: CASSTTSETQFF; CDR3 DNA: TGTGCCAGTAGTACGACTAGCGAGACTCAGTTCTTC
V gene: TRBV25-1; J gene: TRBJ2-2; D gene: -; clone size: -; CDR3 protein: CATSKTASATGELFF; CDR3 DNA: TGTGCCACGTCCAAAACGGCTAGCGCCACCGGGGAGCTGTTTTTT
V gene: TRBV27; J gene: TRBJ1-1; D gene: TRBD1; clone size: -; CDR3 protein: CASSQGTGGKSTEAFF; CDR3 DNA: TGTGCCAGCAGTCAGGGGACAGGGGGCAAGAGCACTGAAGCTTTCTTT
V gene: TRBV7-2; J gene: TRBJ2-5; D gene: -; clone size: -; CDR3 protein: CASSLARAPQETQYF; CDR3 DNA: TGTGCCAGCAGCTTAGCGCGGGCCCCTCAAGAGACCCAGTACTTC
V gene: TRBV29-1; J gene: TRBJ2-7; D gene: TRBD1; clone size: -; CDR3 protein: CSAGSDRGAYEQYF; CDR3 DNA: TGCAGCGCGGGATCAGACAGGGGGGCCTACGAGCAGTACTTC
V gene: TRBV15; J gene: TRBJ1-3; D gene: TRBD1; clone size: -; CDR3 protein: CATGTGGITSGNTIYF; CDR3 DNA: TGTGCCACCGGGACAGGGGGGATCACCTCTGGAAACACCATATATTTT
V gene: TRBV11-2; J gene: TRBJ2-3; D gene: TRBD2; clone size: -; CDR3 protein: CASSLASSGGGTQYF; CDR3 DNA: TGTGCCAGCAGCTTAGCTTCTAGCGGGGGAGGTACGCAGTATTTT
V gene: TRBV6-1; J gene: TRBJ2-2; D gene: -; clone size: -; CDR3 protein: CASSARTANTGELFF; CDR3 DNA: TGTGCCAGCAGTGCTCGGACAGCGAACACCGGGGAGCTGTTTTTT
V gene: TRBV2; J gene: TRBJ1-5; D gene: -; clone size: -; CDR3 protein: CASSAGWNQPQHF; CDR3 DNA: TGTGCCAGCAGTGCGGGTTGGAATCAGCCCCAGCATTTT
V gene: TRBV4-3; J gene: TRBJ2-7; D gene: TRBD2; clone size: -; CDR3 protein: CASSQSSGPDSYEQYF; CDR3 DNA: TGCGCCAGCAGCCAGTCTAGCGGGCCCGACTCCTACGAGCAGTACTTC
V gene: TRBV27; J gene: TRBJ1-1; D gene: TRBD1; clone size: once; CDR3 protein: CASSPTGSNPFF; CDR3 DNA: TGTGCCAGCAGTCCGACAGGGTCCAATCCTTTCTTT
V gene: TRBV7-7; J gene: TRBJ2-2; D gene: -; clone size: -; CDR3 protein: CASSLSGPRAGELFF; CDR3 DNA: TGTGCTAGCAGCTTGTCCGGGCCCAGGGCCGGGGAGCTGTTTTTT
V gene: TRBV5-1; J gene: TRBJ2-1; D gene: -; clone size: -; CDR3 protein: CASNRGSRYNEQFF; CDR3 DNA: TGCGCCAGCAACCGCGGAAGCCGCTACAATGAGCAGTTCTTC
V gene: TRBV9; J gene: TRBJ2-1; D gene: TRBD2; clone size: -; CDR3 protein: CASSVEAPRAGGPYNEQFF; CDR3 DNA: TGTGCCAGCAGCGTAGAGGCCCCACGGGCGGGAGGGCCCTACAATGAGCAGTTCTTC
V gene: TRBV7-3; J gene: TRBJ1-2; D gene: -; clone size: -; CDR3 protein: CASSHTGSYGYTF; CDR3 DNA: TGTGCCAGCAGCCATACAGGGTCCTATGGCTACACCTTC
V gene: TRBV6-6; J gene: TRBJ2-7; D gene: -; clone size: few; CDR3 protein: CASSYGHAYEQYF; CDR3 DNA: TGTGCCAGCAGTTACGGACATGCCTACGAGCAGTACTTC
V gene: TRBV19; J gene: TRBJ1-1; D gene: -; clone size: -; CDR3 protein: CASSKRGTLTEAFF; CDR3 DNA: TGTGCCAGTAGTAAGAGGGGGACGCTAACTGAAGCTTTCTTT
V gene: TRBV2; J gene: TRBJ2-7; D gene: TRBD2; clone size: few; CDR3 protein: CASRDSAGYSSYEQYF; CDR3 DNA: TGTGCCAGCAGGGACTCAGCGGGGTATAGCTCCTACGAGCAGTACTTC
V gene: TRBV18; J gene: TRBJ1-1; D gene: -; clone size: -; CDR3 protein: CASSPRVDTEAFF; CDR3 DNA: TGTGCCAGCTCACCAAGAGTAGACACTGAAGCTTTCTTT
V gene: TRBV18; J gene: TRBJ1-2; D gene: -; clone size: -; CDR3 protein: CASSPLGGGYTF; CDR3 DNA: TGTGCCAGCTCACCCTTGGGAGGAGGCTACACCTTC
V gene: TRBV2; J gene: TRBJ2-1; D gene: TRBD2; clone size: -; CDR3 protein: CASSLEGLAGHEQFF; CDR3 DNA: TGTGCCAGCAGCTTGGAGGGACTAGCGGGGCATGAGCAGTTCTTC
V gene: TRBV19; J gene: TRBJ1-2; D gene: -; clone size: -; CDR3 protein: CASSIDRAYGYTF; CDR3 DNA: TGTGCCAGTAGTATCGACAGAGCCTATGGCTACACCTTC
V gene: TRBV5-1; J gene: TRBJ1-3; D gene: TRBD1; clone size: few; CDR3 protein: CASSLGQGNTIYF; CDR3 DNA: TGCGCCAGCAGCCTTGGACAGGGGAACACCATATATTTT
V gene: TRBV7-2; J gene: TRBJ2-7; D gene: TRBD1; clone size: -; CDR3 protein: CASSLQGGNYEQYF; CDR3 DNA: TGTGCCAGCAGCCTACAGGGGGGCAACTACGAGCAGTACTTC
V gene: TRBV7-6; J gene: TRBJ1-3; D gene: -; clone size: -; CDR3 protein: CASSQNYEDSPGNTIYF; CDR3 DNA: TGTGCCAGCAGCCAAAATTACGAGGACAGTCCCGGAAACACCATATATTTT